This T cell receptor beta chain is from a study of regulatory T cells in long-lasting Graves disease. Noted time point: newly diagnosed GD, antithyroid drugs for less than 3 months. Preparation of the TCR library used RNA extracted from PBMCs. Arm-PCR of CDR3 regions with iRepertoire HTBI primers generated TCR beta libraries. TCRdb re-called the multiplex PCR reads with MiXCR, one entry per CDR3 protein. The top ten hold around 27% of the sample, which has around 320,000 distinct CDR3 sequences, 15% to 20% seen once. Deletions cut 7 bases from V and 2 bases from J, with 17 bases between. Germline V gives CDR1 MNHEY, CDR2 SMNVEV (reference sequence). This CDR3 region has 15 residues. In its sample, this clonotype was seen a few times. The data also belong to a second study, concerning T cells in Graves' hyperthyroidism and ophthalmopathy.

This clonotype was sampled from a man aged 40-49 years with Graves disease. The material sequenced was peripheral blood mononuclear cells (PBMCs), taken at new diagnosis, from a patient treated with antithyroid drugs. The chain is built from TRBV27 and TRBJ1-2, with a possible D match to TRBD1 (5 bases). CDR3 sequence reads: CASTPHRDGNYGYTF. The CDR3 DNA sequence: TGTGCCAGCACCCCCCACCGGGACGGCAACTATGGCTACACCTTC.